The 19 T cell receptor beta chains below were found in one sample sequenced in a study of cytomegalovirus exposure and HLA in healthy donors. The study ran its PCR with 60 Vbeta and 13 Jbeta primers. The table came from immunoSEQ multiplex PCR; TCRdb's copy has only in-frame clones and leaves some out. The repertoire holds about 36,000 clones, with nearly 70% as singletons. Sequences were obtained from PBMCs. Receptors were obtained from a man under 40 in good health and CMV-seronegative.

This clone has only a few counts. The chain's CDR3 is CASSLGQALYGYTF. As DNA, the CDR3 is TGCGCCAGCAGCCTCGGACAGGCGCTCTATGGCTACACCTTC. V is TRBV5-1 and J is TRBJ1-2; TRBD1 aligns across 7 bases. The germline CDR1 and CDR2 sequences are SGHRS and YFSETQ. V shed 4 bases and J 4 bases; nucleotides not matched to a gene: 7. This CDR3 region has 14 residues.

The table lists this clone with a count of one. The chain recombines TRBV6-1 with TRBJ1-1, with 7 bases identical to TRBD1. The trim removed 6 bases at V and 4 bases at J, leaving 11 bases unmatched. Looked up from germline, CDR1 is MNHNS and CDR2 is SASEGT. This CDR3 is 15 amino acids long. The CDR3 loop is CASSEMTGMSTEAFF. The CDR3 coding sequence is TGTGCCAGCAGCGAAATGACAGGGATGAGCACTGAAGCTTTCTTT.

The V and J genes are TRBV4-1 and TRBJ2-7; 9 bases are a match to TRBD2. Germline CDR1 and CDR2: MGHRA and YSYEKL. This CDR3 is 15 amino acids long. The V gene end was trimmed by 0 bases and the J gene end by 9 bases; junction bases not matched to a gene: 9. The CDR3 DNA reads TGCGCCAGCAGCCAAGATTGGGTAGCGGGGGCTTCGCAGTACTTC. It is translated as CASSQDWVAGASQYF.

Comment on this clone: A junction end diverges from the germline sequence, so it may reflect a read error. The chain employs TRBV5-6 and TRBJ2-7; D is undetermined. Looked up from germline, CDR1 is SGHDT and CDR2 is YYEEEE. The CDR3 is 11 amino acids. CDR3: CASSARGRWDF. In DNA, the CDR3 is TGTGCCAGCAGCGCGCGAGGTAGATGGGACTTC.

The chain is built from TRBV6-1 and TRBJ1-4; 7 bases are a match to TRBD1. The CDR3 runs 13 residues. The V segment lost 7 bases and the J segment 6 bases; nucleotides outside the gene matches: 5. Germline V gene data show CDR1 as MNHNS and CDR2 as SASEGT. CDR3 DNA sequence: TGTGCCAGCAATGCCGGGACAGATGAAAAACTGTTTTTT. It translates to CASNAGTDEKLFF.

The V call is TRBV28, the J call TRBJ1-2; 7 bases fit TRBD1. This CDR3 has 15 amino acids. With 8 bases clipped from V and 7 bases from J, the junction kept 16 bases outside the gene matches. Per the germline V gene, CDR1 is MDHEN and CDR2 is SYDVKM. CDR3 sequence: CASSSRGAVDAGYTF. For the CDR3, the DNA is TGTGCCAGCTCGTCCAGGGGGGCCGTCGATGCTGGCTACACCTTC.

This clone was counted a few times. The chain employs TRBV14 and TRBJ2-7, with no clear D. The CDR3 totals 11 residues. V gave up 3 bases and J gave up 3 bases, with 3 bases separating them. Germline CDR1 SGHDN, CDR2 FVKESK. This chain's CDR3 is CASSHYYEQYF. The CDR3 coding sequence is TGTGCCAGCAGCCATTACTACGAGCAGTACTTC.

This chain joins TRBV7-9 and TRBJ2-7, with D possibly TRBD2 on 6 matching bases. Germline lookup yields CDR1 SEHNR and CDR2 FQNEAQ (reference sequence). Trimming took 5 bases from V and 6 from J, leaving 11 bases between them. This CDR3 is 12 amino acids long. This CDR3 is CASSEMGLEQYF. The CDR3 bases are TGTGCCAGCAGCGAAATGGGACTCGAGCAGTACTTC.

This clone was observed a single time. This rearrangement joins TRBV7-9 to TRBJ2-5; TRBD2 might be the D (6 bases). The CDR3 has 15 residues. Per the germline V gene, CDR1 is SEHNR and CDR2 is FQNEAQ (reference sequence). With 4 bases removed from V and 4 bases from J, the gap between germline ends came to 16 bases. This CDR3 reads CASSSTGGIRETQYF. Written as DNA, the CDR3 is TGTGCCAGCAGCTCGACGGGCGGGATTCGAGAGACCCAGTACTTC.

This clone was counted between two and nine times. The J gene is TRBJ2-1, the V gene TRBV6-1, with D perhaps matching TRBD2 (5 bases). The germline V and J ends were trimmed by 3 bases and 3 bases, with 12 bases remaining between them. The length of the CDR3 is 15 residues. Germline V gene data show CDR1 as MNHNS and CDR2 as SASEGT. The CDR3 region is CASSEDAGNYNEQFF. CDR3 DNA: TGTGCCAGCAGTGAGGACGCCGGGAACTACAATGAGCAGTTCTTC.

The J gene is TRBJ2-2, the V gene TRBV5-4; D uncertain. Germline values: CDR1 SGHNT, CDR2 YYREEE (reference sequence). The CDR3 has 16 amino acids. Trimming pared 0 bases from V and 8 bases from J, leaving 17 bases between. CDR3 DNA: TGTGCCAGCAGCTTGGTGAACTACCAGACCAAGGGGGAGCTGTTTTTT. This encodes CASSLVNYQTKGELFF.

This sequence joins TRBV27 and TRBJ1-5; D is unclear. This CDR3 contains 14 residues. Per germline, CDR1 MNHEY and CDR2 SMNVEV (reference sequence). The V and J ends lost 2 bases and 11 bases respectively, with 16 bases between them. CDR3 amino acids: CASSLTAAVNSQHF. Here the CDR3 DNA reads TGTGCCAGCAGTTTAACGGCAGCGGTCAACTCCCAGCATTTT.

This chain links TRBV2 with TRBJ2-2; D might be TRBD2 (6 bases). This CDR3 spans 13 amino acids. The ends were cut back, 6 bases at V and 3 bases at J, with 8 bases in the middle. The germline V gene has CDR1 SNHLY and CDR2 FYNNEI. The CDR3 bases are TGTGCCAGCAGCCGGGACTACACCGGGGAGCTGTTTTTT. Translated: CASSRDYTGELFF.

The V and J genes are TRBV11-2 and TRBJ1-2, with 9 bases matching TRBD1. After removal of 3 bases from V and 8 bases from J, the junction contained 10 bases not matched to a gene. This CDR3 is 15 amino acids long. Per the germline V gene, CDR1 is SGHAT and CDR2 is FQNNGV. The CDR3 loop is CASSFGTGNFGGYTF. The CDR3 DNA reads TGTGCCAGCAGCTTCGGGACAGGGAATTTCGGAGGCTACACCTTC.

This clone is a singleton in its sample. The rearrangement links TRBV18 to TRBJ1-1; 7 bases fit TRBD1. Per the germline V gene, CDR1 is KGHSH and CDR2 is LQKENI. The junction had 4 bases not matched to a gene; V was cut back by 0 bases and J by 3 bases. This CDR3 has 15 residues. The CDR3 here is CASSPPGQGDTEAFF. As DNA, the CDR3 is TGTGCCAGCTCACCACCGGGCCAGGGGGACACTGAAGCTTTCTTT.

This chain uses TRBV6-5 with TRBJ1-5; the D is unclear. The ends were cut back, 6 bases at V and 3 bases at J, with 9 bases in the middle. Per germline, CDR1 MNHEY and CDR2 SVGAGI. This CDR3 spans 13 amino acids. CDR3 sequence: CASSTEHNQPQHF. For the CDR3, the DNA is TGTGCCAGCAGCACCGAGCACAATCAGCCCCAGCATTTT.

This clone appeared a few times. The chain uses TRBV7-9 and TRBJ2-7; possibly TRBD1 for D (5 bases). Germline assignment: CDR1 SEHNR and CDR2 FQNEAQ (reference sequence). Between the trimmed V and J ends, which lost 3 bases and 4 bases, there was a span of 16 bases. The CDR3 contains 15 residues. The CDR3 sequence is CASSLGSGAAYEQYF. In nucleotides, the CDR3 is TGTGCCAGCAGCTTGGGTAGTGGGGCCGCGTACGAGCAGTACTTC.

This clone was seen only once. V and J are TRBV7-2 and TRBJ1-1; D is unresolved. With 5 bases removed from V and 5 bases from J, the gap between germline ends came to 9 bases. Germline lookup yields CDR1 SGHTA and CDR2 FQGNSA. This CDR3 has 12 amino acids. The CDR3 region has the DNA TGTGCCAGCAGCCGATCAGGTACTGAAGCTTTCTTT. Translation: CASSRSGTEAFF.

The chain uses TRBV4-3 and TRBJ1-6; 9 nucleotides line up with TRBD1. With V trimmed by 4 bases and J by 7 bases, 8 bases remained unmatched. Germline CDR1 reads LGHNA; CDR2 reads YSLEER. The CDR3 length is 16 residues. The CDR3 here is CASSPRVGQGNSPLHF. CDR3 in DNA: TGCGCCAGCAGCCCGAGGGTAGGACAGGGGAATTCACCCCTCCACTTT.